A selection of T cell receptor beta chains follows, all from one sample in a study of neoadjuvant anti-PD-1 for oral cavity cancer. Clones were sequenced by immunoSEQ multiplex PCR, and TCRdb holds only the in-frame ones, with some missing. The sample contains more than 10,000 clones, about 63% of which appear only once. The sample here was PBMCs, taken before nivolumab (anti-PD-1) treatment. These receptors all come from a person aged 35 to 85 with oral cavity squamous cell carcinoma. Each CDR3 is given with its conserved first and last residue. The order of the fields is D gene, V gene, J gene, clone size, CDR3 protein, CDR3 DNA. The D gene is left open where the match is weak. The size field is filled for only some rows; it gives once, few, many or a size class.

>TRBD2|TRBV9|TRBJ2-7|few
CASSSGLAYEQYF
TGTGCCAGCAGTTCCGGACTAGCCTACGAGCAGTACTTC
>.|TRBV10-2|TRBJ2-7|few
CAVSRRVGYEQYF
TGCGCCGTATCGCGAAGGGTTGGCTACGAGCAGTACTTC
>TRBD1|TRBV27|TRBJ1-2|.
CASSFRGQGAKNYGYTF
TGTGCCAGCAGTTTCAGGGGACAGGGGGCCAAGAACTATGGCTACACCTTC
>.|TRBV10-2|TRBJ2-1|.
CASMSRPNEQFF
TGCGCCAGCATGTCAAGGCCCAATGAGCAGTTCTTC
>.|TRBV15|TRBJ2-2|few
CATSSRSNTGELFF
TGTGCCACCAGCAGCCGGTCTAACACCGGGGAGCTGTTTTTT
>TRBD1|TRBV5-4|TRBJ1-2|few
CASSSLQGGGEGYTF
TGTGCCAGCAGCTCCCTACAGGGAGGGGGCGAGGGCTACACCTTC
>TRBD1|TRBV19|TRBJ2-5|.
CASSPQDRGELETQYF
TGTGCCAGTAGTCCTCAGGACAGGGGTGAGTTGGAGACCCAGTACTTC
>TRBD2|TRBV5-1|TRBJ2-1|few
CASSYYPGTSGYNEQFF
TGCGCCAGCAGCTATTACCCCGGGACTAGCGGTTACAATGAGCAGTTCTTC
>TRBD1|TRBV7-2|TRBJ1-2|.
CASTVGQADSYTF
TGTGCCAGCACCGTCGGACAGGCTGATAGCTACACCTTC
>.|TRBV9|TRBJ1-4|.
CASSVEGGDNEKLFF
TGTGCCAGCAGCGTAGAAGGCGGGGATAATGAAAAACTGTTTTTT
>TRBD1|TRBV5-1|TRBJ1-1|.
CASSVTGVTEAFF
TGCGCCAGCAGCGTGACAGGGGTCACTGAAGCTTTCTTT
>.|TRBV18|TRBJ1-2|.
CASSPSDSPGGYTF
TGTGCCAGCTCACCTAGTGACAGCCCGGGGGGCTACACCTTC
>.|TRBV6-1|TRBJ2-7|.
CASSYQYF
TGTGCCAGCAGTTATCAGTACTTC
>TRBD2|TRBV6-5|TRBJ2-2|few
CASSQAGGNTGELFF
TGTGCCAGCAGCCAAGCGGGGGGGAACACCGGGGAGCTGTTTTTT
>.|TRBV7-2|TRBJ1-4|.
CASSLAGFNEKLFF
TGTGCCAGCAGCTTAGCAGGGTTTAATGAAAAACTGTTTTTT
>.|TRBV7-9|TRBJ1-5|.
CASSLPAGAQHF
TGTGCCAGCAGCTTACCGGCAGGGGCCCAGCATTTT
>.|TRBV11-2|TRBJ2-7|.
CASSHSYEQYF
TGTGCCAGCAGCCACTCCTACGAGCAGTACTTC
>TRBD1|TRBV28|TRBJ1-1|.
CASSLPGGAYEAFF
TGTGCCAGCAGTTTACCAGGGGGCGCATATGAAGCTTTCTTT
>.|TRBV5-8|TRBJ1-5|few
CASSLRRAGYSNQPQHF
TGTGCCAGCAGCTTGAGGCGGGCAGGGTATAGCAATCAGCCCCAGCATTTT
>TRBD1|TRBV5-1|TRBJ1-5|few
CASSLTGGSSNQPQHF
TGCGCCAGCAGTCTGACAGGGGGCAGCAGCAATCAGCCCCAGCATTTT
>.|TRBV12-5|TRBJ2-7|few
CASVRADKQYEQYF
TGTGCTAGTGTTAGGGCAGACAAACAATACGAGCAGTACTTC
>.|TRBV2|TRBJ1-5|.
CASNFDSSNQPQHF
TGTGCCAGCAACTTTGACAGCAGCAATCAGCCCCAGCATTTT
>.|TRBV7-9|TRBJ1-1|.
CASSKGGLNTEAFF
TGTGCCAGCAGTAAGGGAGGGCTGAACACTGAAGCTTTCTTT
>TRBD1|TRBV7-3|TRBJ1-1|.
CASSPGQGANEAFF
TGTGCCAGCAGCCCCGGACAGGGGGCTAATGAAGCTTTCTTT
>.|TRBV12-2|TRBJ2-3|.
CASRLAQASGGSTDTQYF
TGTGCAAGTCGCTTAGCTCAAGCTAGCGGGGGGAGCACAGATACGCAGTATTTT
>.|TRBV10-1|TRBJ1-3|.
CASSETGYSGNTIYF
TGCGCCAGCAGTGAGACGGGCTATTCTGGAAACACCATATATTTT
>.|TRBV9|TRBJ1-1|once
CASSVFEGRNTEAFF
TGTGCCAGCAGCGTATTTGAGGGGCGGAACACTGAAGCTTTCTTT
>.|TRBV2|TRBJ1-3|few
CASSEARQAGNTIYF
TGTGCCAGCAGTGAAGCGAGACAGGCTGGAAACACCATATATTTT
>.|TRBV10-1|TRBJ2-3|.
CASSESGPSTDTQYF
TGCGCCAGCAGTGAGTCAGGTCCTAGCACAGATACGCAGTATTTT
>.|TRBV19|TRBJ2-5|.
CASSITNQETQYF
TGTGCCAGTAGTATAACCAACCAAGAGACCCAGTACTTC
>.|TRBV5-1|TRBJ2-7|.
CASSWGDTEQYF
TGCGCCAGCAGCTGGGGGGACACCGAGCAGTACTTC
>.|TRBV4-1|TRBJ1-5|.
CASSQDLGGPASQPQHF
TGCGCCAGCAGCCAAGATCTCGGGGGGCCGGCCTCTCAGCCCCAGCATTTT
>.|TRBV9|TRBJ2-2|.
CASSVEGETRVGELFF
TGTGCCAGCAGCGTAGAGGGGGAGACAAGAGTCGGGGAGCTGTTTTTT
>TRBD1|TRBV18|TRBJ1-1|.
CASSPQGGNTEAFF
TGTGCCAGCTCACCCCAGGGGGGGAACACTGAAGCTTTCTTT
>.|TRBV5-6|TRBJ2-7|.
CASSPEIDRSYEQYF
TGTGCCAGCAGCCCCGAAATTGACAGGTCCTACGAGCAGTACTTC
>.|TRBV11-3|TRBJ2-1|.
CASSLEGNSYNEQFF
TGTGCCAGCAGCTTAGAAGGGAACTCCTACAATGAGCAGTTCTTC
>.|TRBV27|TRBJ1-5|.
CASSTNSPGQPQHF
TGTGCCAGCAGTACCAATTCGCCGGGACAGCCCCAGCATTTT
>.|TRBV6-6|TRBJ2-3|.
CASSPPFLDTQYF
TGTGCCAGCAGTCCTCCCTTTCTAGATACGCAGTATTTT
>.|TRBV5-5|TRBJ2-1|.
CASSMNYNEQFF
TGTGCCAGCAGCATGAACTACAATGAGCAGTTCTTC
>.|TRBV5-1|TRBJ2-2|.
CASSVGLGAGALGTGELFF
TGCGCCAGCAGCGTGGGCCTGGGGGCGGGAGCCCTTGGGACCGGGGAGCTGTTTTTT
>.|TRBV4-2|TRBJ2-3|.
CASSQEGRTEGDTQYF
TGTGCCAGCAGCCAGGAGGGTAGGACAGAAGGAGATACGCAGTATTTT
>TRBD2|TRBV7-2|TRBJ2-7|once
CASSSRTSGSYEQYF
TGTGCCAGCAGCTCCCGGACTAGCGGGAGTTACGAGCAGTACTTC
>.|TRBV7-6|TRBJ1-4|few
CASSSLGVRNEKLFF
TGTGCCAGCAGCAGTTTAGGGGTTCGTAATGAAAAACTGTTTTTT
>.|TRBV6-5|TRBJ1-1|.
CASSGLENTEAFF
TGTGCCAGTTCAGGGCTAGAGAACACTGAAGCTTTCTTT
>TRBD2|TRBV11-2|TRBJ2-4|.
CASSLSRGEAIQYF
TGTGCCAGCAGCTTATCTCGGGGGGAGGCCATTCAGTACTTC
>.|TRBV7-3|TRBJ2-1|.
CASSFPATKSYNEQFF
TGTGCCAGCAGCTTCCCCGCAACCAAGTCCTACAATGAGCAGTTCTTC
>.|TRBV29-1|TRBJ1-1|.
CSVGRGRATEAFF
TGCAGCGTTGGGAGGGGCCGAGCAACTGAAGCTTTCTTT
>.|TRBV7-9|TRBJ1-1|.
CASSLELVLAANTEAFF
TGTGCCAGCAGCTTAGAGTTGGTCTTGGCCGCGAACACTGAAGCTTTCTTT
>.|TRBV19|TRBJ1-1|.
CASSLRRVNTEAFF
TGTGCCAGTAGTCTAAGACGGGTGAACACTGAAGCTTTCTTT
>.|TRBV4-1|TRBJ1-1|few
CASSQRTEAFF
TGCGCCAGCAGCCAAAGGACTGAAGCTTTCTTT
>.|TRBV6-1|TRBJ2-6|.
CASSGAGPGANVLTF
TGTGCCAGCAGTGGGGCAGGGCCAGGGGCCAACGTCCTGACTTTC
>.|TRBV5-4|TRBJ2-5|.
CASSLAAGTEETQYF
TGTGCCAGCAGCTTGGCGGCGGGAACGGAAGAGACCCAGTACTTC
>.|TRBV28|TRBJ1-5|.
CASSFQGGSNQPQHF
TGTGCCAGCAGTTTCCAGGGAGGAAGCAATCAGCCCCAGCATTTT
>.|TRBV27|TRBJ2-1|.
CASTRRGSENEQFF
TGTGCCAGCACCCGGCGAGGAAGCGAGAATGAGCAGTTCTTC
>TRBD2|TRBV5-1|TRBJ2-3|.
CASSRTSGGADTQYF
TGCGCCAGCAGCCGTACTAGCGGGGGGGCAGATACGCAGTATTTT
>.|TRBV5-1|TRBJ2-4|few
CASSDLDIQYF
TGCGCCAGCAGCGATCTGGACATTCAGTACTTC